Here is one T cell receptor (beta chain) with its context. Source study methods: Amplification of reference gene primers provided the estimated nucleated cell counts. Produced via immunoSEQ multiplex PCR; TCRdb's table is partial and in-frame only. V, J and clone size reflect that table, while D and trimming were determined from the DNA. The sample contains around 150,000 clones, roughly 73% of which appear only once. These data are taken from a study of blood T cell repertoires in COVID-19. About the research overall: The United States, Italy and Spain were the sources of the acute and convalescent COVID-19 samples. Nucleic acid was either cDNA or gDNA, and it came from T cells, B-cell-depleted T cells, or PBMCs.

Germline values: CDR1 MNHEY, CDR2 SVGEGT. The CDR3 runs to 15 residues. The V gene lost 2 bases and the J gene lost 3 bases, with 11 bases spanning the gap. J is TRBJ2-1 and V is TRBV6-2 or TRBV6-3; D gene uncertain. The specimen sequenced was peripheral blood. The sequence was collected from a woman between 50 and 59 years old with active or convalescent COVID-19. CDR3 coding DNA: TGTGCCAGCAGTTACGACCCCCAGGTCTACAATGAGCAGTTCTTC. It encodes CASSYDPQVYNEQFF.